The 26 T cell receptor beta chains presented below share a single source sample, sequenced in a study of blood T cells in healthy people across ages. The second PCR ran about 6 to 11 cycles with a sample-barcoded 5' primer and J-beta primers. Each CDR3 protein gets one entry after TCRdb re-called the 5' RACE reads with MiXCR. Among 1.5 million or so distinct CDR3 sequences listed, 40% to 50% were seen once. Sample: blood. These receptors were obtained from a woman under 30 in good health.

This chain links TRBV4-1 with TRBJ1-1; D remains ambiguous. Germline-derived CDR1 and CDR2 are MGHRA and YSYEKL. V lost 1 base and J 1 base, leaving 13 bases between the germline ends. The CDR3 consists of 16 residues. The CDR3 loop is CASSQGELPTNTEAFF. As DNA, the CDR3 is TGCGCCAGCAGCCAAGGAGAGCTACCGACGAACACTGAAGCTTTCTTT.

V is TRBV29-1 and J is TRBJ2-1; TRBD1 agrees at 10 bases. Unmatched junction bases numbered 10, after V lost 7 bases and J lost 4 bases. Germline V gene data show CDR1 as SQVTM and CDR2 as ANQGSEA. The CDR3 has 15 amino acids. CDR3 DNA sequence: TGCAGCGCCCTCCGGGGGACAGGGGTTTACAATGAGCAGTTCTTC. It translates to CSALRGTGVYNEQFF.

V gene TRBV29-1 combines with J gene TRBJ2-2; 8 nucleotides match TRBD2. Germline-derived CDR1 and CDR2 are SQVTM and ANQGSEA. This CDR3 spans 13 amino acids. The J segment lost 5 bases and the V segment lost 5 bases, leaving 4 bases of the junction unmatched. CDR3 sequence (DNA): TGCAGCGTTCGGGGGGGCACTACCGGGGAGCTGTTTTTT. It encodes CSVRGGTTGELFF.

The V call is TRBV4-2, the J call TRBJ1-2; the match to TRBD1 covers 7 bases. V lost 0 bases and J lost 1; bases outside the gene matches: 2. The V gene's germline CDR1 is LGHNA and CDR2 YNFKEQ. The CDR3 has 15 amino acids. CDR3 loop: CASSQEQGLNYGYTF. CDR3 DNA: TGTGCCAGCAGCCAAGAACAGGGGCTTAACTATGGCTACACCTTC.

There are a few counts of this clonotype. This rearrangement joins TRBV12-3 or TRBV12-4 to TRBJ1-5; weak D call: TRBD1 (5 bases). The CDR3 is 15 residues long. V lost 4 bases and J lost 4, with 14 bases in between. The CDR3 DNA sequence: TGTGCCAGCAGTTCCCTTAGTGGGGGGAATCAGCCCCAGCATTTT. It specifies CASSSLSGGNQPQHF.

This CDR3 reads CASSSRALTDTQYF. Here the CDR3 DNA reads TGTGCCAGCAGCTCACGGGCCCTCACAGATACGCAGTATTTT. V is TRBV7-2 and J is TRBJ2-3; D unclear. The CDR3 sequence is 14 residues long. V was clipped by 4 bases and J by 2 bases, with 10 bases between them. Germline CDR1 is SGHTA and CDR2 is FQGNSA.

This chain links TRBV20-1 with TRBJ1-2, with 8 bases lining up with TRBD1. This CDR3 spans 14 amino acids. The V segment lost 2 bases and the J segment 3 bases; nucleotides outside the gene matches: 5. Per the germline V gene, CDR1 is DFQATT and CDR2 is SNEGSKA (reference sequence). DNA of the CDR3: TGCAGTGCTAGAACACAGGGGGGCGACTATGGCTACACCTTC. Protein: CSARTQGGDYGYTF.

This clonotype turned up a few times. This chain links TRBV6-6 with TRBJ2-5; 14 bases are shared with TRBD2. The CDR3 runs to 15 residues. The J segment lost 4 bases and the V segment lost 3 bases, leaving 1 base of the junction unmatched. CDR1 and CDR2 from the germline V gene are MNHNY and SVGAGI (reference sequence). CDR3 nucleotide sequence: TGTGCCAGCAGTTATGGACTAGCGGGAGGAGAGACCCAGTACTTC. It is translated as CASSYGLAGGETQYF.

The chain is built from TRBV14 and TRBJ1-1, with TRBD1 as a possible D gene (5 bases). Germline V gene sequence: CDR1 SGHDN, CDR2 FVKESK. This CDR3 is 18 amino acids long. V lost 1 base to trimming and J lost 0 bases, with 18 bases between them. The CDR3 is CASSQASLRAGLNTEAFF. CDR3 sequence (DNA): TGTGCCAGCAGCCAAGCCTCTCTCCGGGCAGGGCTGAACACTGAAGCTTTCTTT.

This clonotype was observed a handful of times. The chain combines TRBV6-5 with TRBJ2-7; 10 bases map to TRBD2. Trimming at V came to 6 bases and at J to 3 bases, leaving 17 bases not matched to a gene. The CDR3 covers 18 residues. Germline-derived CDR1 and CDR2 are MNHEY and SVGAGI. CDR3 amino acids: CASSYLEVTSGEDYEQYF. For the CDR3, the DNA is TGTGCCAGCAGCTACCTTGAGGTCACTAGCGGGGAAGACTACGAGCAGTACTTC.

This sequence joins TRBV15 and TRBJ1-1; D is uncertain. Trimming removed 1 base from V and 1 base from J, with 4 bases in between. The CDR3 length is 13 residues. Germline assignment: CDR1 LNHNV and CDR2 YYDKDF (reference sequence). CDR3 in DNA: TGTGCCACCAGCAGAGGAGCGAACACTGAAGCTTTCTTT. Its translation: CATSRGANTEAFF.

The CDR3 sequence: CASRSLPTGGPEAFF. CDR3 in DNA: TGTGCCAGCAGATCTCTCCCCACAGGGGGTCCTGAAGCTTTCTTT. V is TRBV5-5 and J is TRBJ1-1; 8 nucleotides agree with TRBD1. V lost 5 bases, J lost 6 bases, and 12 bases stayed unmatched. CDR3 size: 15 residues. CDR1 is SGHKS and CDR2 is YYEKEE in the germline V gene (reference sequence).

This clonotype was detected only a few times. V usage is TRBV10-3 and J usage is TRBJ2-5; TRBD2 agrees at 10 bases. CDR1 is ENHRY and CDR2 is SYGVKD in the germline V gene. V gave up 9 bases and J gave up 3 bases; unmatched junction bases: 7. This CDR3 is built from 14 residues. The CDR3 DNA reads as TGTGCCATAGCCAGCGGGGGGGCTGAAGAGACCCAGTACTTC. It specifies CAIASGGAEETQYF.

The J gene is TRBJ2-1, the V gene TRBV5-5; 11 nucleotides align to TRBD2. The CDR3 sequence is 15 residues long. Trimming took 5 bases from V and 4 from J; bases not matched to a gene: 5. Per the germline V gene, CDR1 is SGHKS and CDR2 is YYEKEE (reference sequence). For the CDR3, the DNA is TGTGCCAGCAGTTGGGGACTAGCGGCTTACAATGAGCAGTTCTTC. Its translation is CASSWGLAAYNEQFF.

This clonotype was counted only a few times. This CDR3 is CSALEGGYEQYF. As DNA, the CDR3 is TGCAGCGCCCTTGAGGGGGGTTACGAGCAGTACTTC. The J gene is TRBJ2-7, the V gene TRBV29-1; D is tentatively TRBD1 or TRBD2 (6 bases each). CDR3 length: 12 residues. The germline V and J ends were trimmed by 7 bases and 4 bases, with 14 bases remaining between them. In germline, CDR1 is SQVTM, CDR2 ANQGSEA.

The chain has TRBV2 and TRBJ1-4; weak D call: TRBD1 (5 bases). CDR1 and CDR2 from the germline V gene are SNHLY and FYNNEI. The V gene lost 4 bases and the J gene lost 0 bases, with 9 bases spanning the gap. CDR3 length: 15 amino acids. The CDR3 nucleotides read TGTGCCAGCAGTGTTTGGGGGACAACTAATGAAAAACTGTTTTTT. Its protein is CASSVWGTTNEKLFF.

A few counts support this clonotype. The chain is built from TRBV28 and TRBJ1-2; unclear D gene. V lost 5 bases to trimming and J lost 3 bases, with 10 bases between them. This CDR3 spans 13 amino acids. CDR1 and CDR2 (germline): MDHEN, SYDVKM. The CDR3 coding sequence is TGTGCCAGCAGTATAGACGGCTACTATGGCTACACCTTC. This gives the protein CASSIDGYYGYTF.

This sequence joins TRBV5-5 and TRBJ2-2, with 10 positions matching TRBD1. The V gene's germline CDR1 is SGHKS and CDR2 YYEKEE (reference sequence). Losses at the gene ends were 5 bases for V and 3 bases for J; bases not matched to a gene: 4. CDR3 length: 15 residues. CDR3 in amino acids: CASRTGTGDTGELFF. For the CDR3, the DNA is TGTGCCAGCAGGACTGGGACAGGGGACACCGGGGAGCTGTTTTTT. Full variable domain (rest looked up from reference TRBV5-5 and TRBJ2-2): DAGVTQSPTHLIKTRGQQVTLRCSPISGHKSVSWYQQVLGQGPQFIFQYYEKEERGRGNFPDRFSARQFPNYSSELNVNALLLGDSALYLCASRTGTGDTGELFFGEGSRLTVL.

This rearrangement joins TRBV12-3 or TRBV12-4 to TRBJ2-3; no definite D call. Deletions cut 7 bases from V and 2 bases from J, with 16 bases between. The CDR3 extends over 15 amino acids. In DNA, the CDR3 is TGTGCCAGCATCTCCCAAGAGGCGGTCACAGATACGCAGTATTTT. Translated: CASISQEAVTDTQYF.

V and J are TRBV2 and TRBJ1-6; TRBD1 agrees at 9 bases. Per the germline V gene, CDR1 is SNHLY and CDR2 is FYNNEI. The V segment lost 3 bases and the J segment 10 bases; nucleotides outside the gene matches: 4. The length of the CDR3 is 14 residues. DNA of the CDR3: TGTGCCAGCAGTGAGGGGACAGGGTTGTCACCCCTCCACTTT. This gives the protein CASSEGTGLSPLHF.

The rearrangement links TRBV20-1 to TRBJ2-3, with 9 bases matching TRBD1. The V and J ends lost 2 bases and 4 bases, in that order; junction bases with no gene match: 7. CDR3 size: 15 residues. The germline gives CDR1 DFQATT, CDR2 SNEGSKA (reference sequence). The CDR3 region has the DNA TGCAGTGCTAGATTTCCGGGACAGGGACCAGATACGCAGTATTTT. This codes for CSARFPGQGPDTQYF.

This chain links TRBV20-1 with TRBJ2-5; D may correspond to TRBD1 or TRBD2 (6 bases each). This CDR3 contains 13 residues. Germline CDR1 reads DFQATT; CDR2 reads SNEGSKA (reference sequence). V lost 2 bases and J 5 bases, leaving 12 bases between the germline ends. In nucleotides, the CDR3 is TGCAGTGCTAGATTCCGGGGGCAGGAGACCCAGTACTTC. Its protein product is CSARFRGQETQYF.

The chain employs TRBV19 and TRBJ1-5; 7 nucleotides line up with TRBD1. The CDR3 is 16 residues long. The junction had 7 bases not matched to a gene; V was cut back by 5 bases and J by 0 bases. Germline V gene lookup returns CDR1 LNHDA and CDR2 SQIVND (reference sequence). CDR3 sequence reads: CASSSSGGTSNQPQHF. The CDR3 DNA follows: TGTGCCAGTAGTTCCTCAGGGGGGACTAGCAATCAGCCCCAGCATTTT.

This clonotype was seen a few times. The chain employs TRBV20-1 and TRBJ2-5; the D is unclear. Looked up from germline, CDR1 is DFQATT and CDR2 is SNEGSKA (reference sequence). Between the trimmed V and J ends, which lost 0 bases and 2 bases, there was a span of 13 bases. The CDR3 has 15 residues. The CDR3 protein is CSARDPGRPQETQYF. The DNA of the CDR3 is TGCAGTGCTAGAGATCCCGGACGGCCTCAAGAGACCCAGTACTTC.

The chain links TRBV7-2 to TRBJ2-5; unclear D gene. The J call may be faulty, since TRBJ2-7 better matches the DNA end. The germline CDR1 and CDR2 sequences are SGHTA and FQGNSA. This CDR3 has 15 residues. The CDR3 DNA is TGTGCCAGCAGCCTAAGTTGGGCGCCTCAGGACGAGCAGTACTTC. Its protein product is CASSLSWAPQDEQYF.

The rearrangement joins TRBV29-1 to TRBJ1-2; a weak D match, TRBD1 (5 bases). Looked up from germline, CDR1 is SQVTM and CDR2 is ANQGSEA. The CDR3 spans 16 residues. V was pared by 7 bases and J by 4 bases, with 25 bases between. The CDR3, as DNA: TGCAGCGCTCGGCGGGGTGTCGGGGGGGGAAGCTATGGCTACACCTTC. Translated, it gives CSARRGVGGGSYGYTF.